A single sample is the source of the 15 T cell receptor beta chains below, sequenced in a study of blood T cell repertoires in COVID-19. The assay was immunoSEQ multiplex PCR, and TCRdb's table has in-frame clones only and misses some. This table holds 200,000 to 250,000 clones, roughly 80% found once. Sequencing input: peripheral blood. The receptor set was obtained from a woman at least 80 years old with active or convalescent COVID-19.

J is TRBJ2-7 and V is TRBV19, with a tentative D call TRBD2 (5 bases). The CDR3 has 13 amino acids. In germline, CDR1 is LNHDA, CDR2 SQIVND (reference sequence). Between the trimmed V and J ends, which lost 6 bases and 0 bases, there was a span of 9 bases. The CDR3 is CASSLDSSYEQYF. In DNA, the CDR3 is TGTGCCAGTAGCCTGGACTCCTCCTACGAGCAGTACTTC.

This clone was observed a few times. The V and J genes are TRBV4-2 and TRBJ1-5, with D unresolved. Trimming cost V 6 bases and J 0 bases, with 12 bases left between them. CDR1 is LGHNA and CDR2 is YNFKEQ in the germline V gene. This CDR3 contains 15 residues. The CDR3 DNA is TGTGCCAGCAGTCCTTACGGGTCTAGCAATCAGCCCCAGCATTTT. It translates to CASSPYGSSNQPQHF.

The chain combines TRBV7-2 with TRBJ1-4; TRBD1 is a possible D gene (5 bases). Germline V gives CDR1 SGHTA, CDR2 FQGNSA. Trimming left V 7 bases short and J 5 bases short, with 23 bases between. The CDR3 has 17 residues. The DNA for the CDR3 is TGTGCCAGCACCCTTAGGAGTCCCCAGGGAGGGAATGAAAAACTGTTTTTT. This codes for CASTLRSPQGGNEKLFF.

This clone came up once. The chain carries TRBV5-1 and TRBJ2-5, with 7 positions matching TRBD1. J lost 5 bases, V lost 2 bases, and 6 bases had no gene match. CDR1 and CDR2 (germline): SGHRS, YFSETQ. The CDR3 consists of 14 residues. DNA of the CDR3: TGCGCCAGCAGCTTCCAGGGGGATAGGGAGACCCAGTACTTC. Translating it yields CASSFQGDRETQYF.

This clone was recorded once. The chain is built from TRBV19 and TRBJ1-3; D is unresolved. Germline CDR1 reads LNHDA; CDR2 reads SQIVND (reference sequence). The V gene lost 10 bases and the J gene lost 1 base, with 8 bases spanning the gap. This CDR3 contains 12 residues. As DNA, the CDR3 is TGTGCCACGTCTGAGTCTGGAAACACCATATATTTT. The encoded protein is CATSESGNTIYF.

The rearrangement joins TRBV4-2 to TRBJ2-6; D may be TRBD1 (6 bases). Germline CDR1 LGHNA, CDR2 YNFKEQ. V lost 0 bases and J lost 0, with 12 bases in between. The CDR3 contains 18 residues. The CDR3 sequence is CASSQDYRANSGANVLTF. CDR3 coding DNA: TGTGCCAGCAGCCAAGATTACAGGGCGAACTCTGGGGCCAACGTCCTGACTTTC.

The J gene is TRBJ2-5, the V gene TRBV7-2, with D tentatively TRBD2 (6 bases). CDR1 SGHTA and CDR2 FQGNSA come from the germline V gene. V lost 7 bases and J 1 base, leaving 13 bases between the germline ends. The CDR3 loop spans 14 amino acids. CDR3 nucleotides: TGTGCCAGCAACGCGGGGAGGTCCCAAGAGACCCAGTACTTC. It encodes CASNAGRSQETQYF.

The rearrangement links TRBV5-4 to TRBJ2-3; 7 nucleotides line up with TRBD2. In germline, CDR1 is SGHNT, CDR2 YYREEE (reference sequence). CDR3 length: 16 residues. The trim removed 0 bases at V and 1 base at J, leaving 5 bases unmatched. The CDR3 DNA reads TGTGCCAGCAGCTTGGAGGCGGGAGCCCGCACAGATACGCAGTATTTT. The encoded protein is CASSLEAGARTDTQYF. Drawing the rest from reference TRBV5-4 and TRBJ2-3, the complete variable domain is ETGVTQSPTHLIKTRGQQVTLRCSSQSGHNTVSWYQQALGQGPQFIFQYYREEENGRGNFPPRFSGLQFPNYSSELNVNALELDDSALYLCASSLEAGARTDTQYFGPGTRLTVL.

The chain joins TRBV6-5 to TRBJ2-7; TRBD1 matches at 8 bases. After removal of 6 bases from V and 3 bases from J, the junction contained 10 bases not matched to a gene. CDR1 and CDR2 from the germline V gene are MNHEY and SVGAGI. CDR3 length: 15 residues. The CDR3 nucleotides read TGTGCCAGCAGCCCGACAGGGGCGAACAGCTACGAGCAGTACTTC. This codes for CASSPTGANSYEQYF.

The CDR3, as DNA: TGCGCGCTAGTCGGGGCCGACAGGGGGCAAAGCTCCTACGAGCAGTACTTC. Residues: CALVGADRGQSSYEQYF. V gene TRBV23-1 combines with J gene TRBJ2-7; 10 nucleotides align to TRBD1. TRBV23-1 carries the ORF label, with uncertain function. This CDR3 spans 17 amino acids.

The chain couples TRBV9 to TRBJ1-1; 9 bases map to TRBD1. V gave up 4 bases and J gave up 5 bases; unmatched junction bases: 6. This CDR3 spans 14 amino acids. Germline-derived CDR1 and CDR2 are SGDLS and YYNGEE. The CDR3 DNA sequence: TGTGCCAGCAGCTTCACAGGGGGCGGAACTGAAGCTTTCTTT. It translates to CASSFTGGGTEAFF.

The V call is TRBV3-1 (or the pseudogene TRBV3-2), the J call TRBJ2-7; D unresolved. The CDR3 consists of 16 residues. Germline lookup yields CDR1 LGHDT and CDR2 YNNKEL (reference sequence). Trimming removed 5 bases from V and 2 bases from J, with 19 bases in between. CDR3 sequence reads: CASSYRHPRQAYEQYF. CDR3 in DNA: TGTGCCAGCAGCTATCGGCACCCCAGGCAGGCCTACGAGCAGTACTTC.

The V call is TRBV5-6, the J call TRBJ2-6; 13 bases are a match to TRBD2. The CDR3 is made up of 18 amino acids. V lost 2 bases, J lost 0 bases, and 2 bases stayed unmatched. The V gene's germline CDR1 is SGHDT and CDR2 YYEEEE. CDR3 nucleotides: TGTGCCAGCAGCTTTAGACTAGCGGGAGGCTCTGGGGCCAACGTCCTGACTTTC. It yields the protein CASSFRLAGGSGANVLTF.

DNA of the CDR3: TGTGCCAGCAGACGAGCGGGAGGGCACTTATCCCAAGAGACCCAGTACTTC. It codes for CASRRAGGHLSQETQYF. The chain combines TRBV10-3 with TRBJ2-5; TRBD2 aligns across 10 bases. The junction had 15 bases not matched to a gene; V was cut back by 10 bases and J by 1 base. The CDR3 spans 17 residues. Germline V CDR1 and CDR2: ENHRY, SYGVKD.

On this clone: This same CDR3 is encoded by further DNA sequences in the sample. V and J are TRBV7-2 and TRBJ2-3; possible D gene TRBD2, 6 bases. V was clipped by 0 bases and J by 2 bases, with 6 bases between them. CDR1 is SGHTA, CDR2 FQGNSA, per germline. The CDR3 consists of 14 residues. CDR3 amino acids: CASSLARDTDTQYF. The CDR3 region has the DNA TGTGCCAGCAGCTTAGCGCGGGACACAGATACGCAGTATTTT.